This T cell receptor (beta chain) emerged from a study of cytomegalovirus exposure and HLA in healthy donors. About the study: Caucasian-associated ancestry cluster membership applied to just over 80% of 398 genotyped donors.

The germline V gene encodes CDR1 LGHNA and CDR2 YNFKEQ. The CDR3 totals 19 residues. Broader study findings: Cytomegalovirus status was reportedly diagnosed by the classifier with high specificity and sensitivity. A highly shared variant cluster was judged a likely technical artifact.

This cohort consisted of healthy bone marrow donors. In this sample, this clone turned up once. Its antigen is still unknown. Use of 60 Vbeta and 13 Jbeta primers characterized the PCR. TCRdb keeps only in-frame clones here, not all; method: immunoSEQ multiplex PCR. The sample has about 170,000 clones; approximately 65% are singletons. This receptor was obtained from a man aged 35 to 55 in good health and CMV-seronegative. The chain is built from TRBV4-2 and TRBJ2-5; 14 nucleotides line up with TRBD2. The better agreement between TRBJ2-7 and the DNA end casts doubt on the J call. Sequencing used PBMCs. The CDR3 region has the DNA TGTGCCAGCAGCCAAGTGTCGGGACTAGCGGGAGCGTACACCTACGAGCAGTACTTC. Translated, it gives CASSQVSGLAGAYTYEQYF.